This T cell receptor beta chain was identified in a study of radiation and T cells in renal cell carcinoma. General study points: Top 100 clonotypes averaged about 54% in irradiated versus about 43% in nephrectomy-only tumors. Compared with controls, irradiated tumors had more, larger dominant CDR3 motifs.

The CDR3 has 14 amino acids. The V gene's germline CDR1 is MNHNS and CDR2 SASEGT. V dropped 2 bases and J dropped 11 bases, with 16 bases sitting between them. The treatment was: treatment-naive control, cytoreductive nephrectomy. The patient's renal cell carcinoma had clear cell pathology. Sequenced control tumors were from about a dozen males and several females, median age roughly 53. The method was immunoSEQ multiplex PCR; TCRdb's version includes in-frame clones alone and lacks a portion of them. Of about 24,000 clones listed, roughly 50% are singletons. Concerning this clone itself: Its matching antigen is unknown.

The input for sequencing was tumor tissue, taken from a patient whose treatment was nephrectomy without radiotherapy. The chain has TRBV6-1 and TRBJ1-5; TRBD1 might be the D (5 bases). The TCR sequence derives from a man aged 35 to 55 with renal cell carcinoma. In DNA form, the CDR3 reads TGTGCCAGCAGTGAATGGGGGACGCAATTGACCCAGCATTTT. Protein: CASSEWGTQLTQHF.